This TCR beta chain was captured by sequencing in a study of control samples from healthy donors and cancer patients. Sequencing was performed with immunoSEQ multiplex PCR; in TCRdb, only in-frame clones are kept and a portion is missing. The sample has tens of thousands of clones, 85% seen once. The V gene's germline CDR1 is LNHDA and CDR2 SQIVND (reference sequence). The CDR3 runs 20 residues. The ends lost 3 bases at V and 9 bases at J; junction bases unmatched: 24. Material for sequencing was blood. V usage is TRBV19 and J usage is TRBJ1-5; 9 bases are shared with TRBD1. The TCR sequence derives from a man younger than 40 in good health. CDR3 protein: CASSIHPGQGTSKSKRPQHF. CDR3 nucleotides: TGTGCCAGTAGTATCCATCCGGGACAGGGAACGTCAAAGTCTAAACGGCCCCAGCATTTT.